This T cell receptor beta chain was retrieved from a study of CD8+ T cells in alopecia areata. Across the study: Tofacitinib administration to treated patients was oral, at 5 to 10 mg twice daily. Study results and caveats: Against the mouse data, patients shared TCRs less clearly, possibly for HLA reasons. Expanded CD8+ clones among the top 100, as well as scalp clonality, were significantly decreased by tofacitinib.

The CDR3 loop spans 13 amino acids. The V gene lost 2 bases and the J gene lost 6 bases, with 11 bases spanning the gap. Germline CDR1 is MNHEY and CDR2 is SMNVEV (reference sequence). A note on this clone: The antigen is unknown.

RNA, once extracted, was reverse transcribed into cDNA for use as the sequencing template. TCRdb keeps only in-frame clones here, not all; method: immunoSEQ multiplex PCR. Found here are approximately 180,000 clones, less than 70% of them singletons; the top ten hold 10% to 14%. Treatment described: oral pan-JAK inhibitor, 5-10 mg twice daily. Alopecia areata patients gave lesional scalp punch biopsies and peripheral blood samples. The chain recombines TRBV27 with TRBJ2-7, with a tentative D call TRBD2 (5 bases). Sequenced here: CD8+ T cells sorted from blood, sampled at week 24, from a patient treated with tofacitinib. This TCR was sampled from a human donor with alopecia areata. The DNA of the CDR3 is TGTGCCAGCAGTTTAACTAGTAGCCGCGAGCAGTACTTC. It codes for CASSLTSSREQYF.